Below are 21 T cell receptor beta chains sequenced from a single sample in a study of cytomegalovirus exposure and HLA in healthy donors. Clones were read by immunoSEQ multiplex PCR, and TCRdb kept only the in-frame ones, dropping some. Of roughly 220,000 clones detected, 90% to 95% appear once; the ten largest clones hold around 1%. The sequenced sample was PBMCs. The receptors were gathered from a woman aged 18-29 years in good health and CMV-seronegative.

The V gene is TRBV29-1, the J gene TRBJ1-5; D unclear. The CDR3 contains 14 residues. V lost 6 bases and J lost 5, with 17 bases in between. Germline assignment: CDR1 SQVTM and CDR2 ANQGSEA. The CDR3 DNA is TGCAGCGTAACCGAGGGCAGGATCGATCAGCCCCAGCATTTT. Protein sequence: CSVTEGRIDQPQHF.

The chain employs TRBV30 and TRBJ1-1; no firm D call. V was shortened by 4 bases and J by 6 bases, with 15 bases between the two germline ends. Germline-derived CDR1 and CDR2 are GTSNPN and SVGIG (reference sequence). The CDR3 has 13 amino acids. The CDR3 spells CAWTPRGGSEAFF. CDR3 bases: TGTGCCTGGACCCCCCGGGGAGGGTCTGAAGCTTTCTTT.

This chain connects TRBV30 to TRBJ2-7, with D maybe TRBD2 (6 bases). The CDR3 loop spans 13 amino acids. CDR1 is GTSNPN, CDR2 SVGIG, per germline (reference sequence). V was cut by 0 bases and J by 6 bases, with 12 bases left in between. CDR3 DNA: TGTGCCTGGAGTGTAGGCGGGACGGTCGAGCAGTACTTC. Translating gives CAWSVGGTVEQYF.

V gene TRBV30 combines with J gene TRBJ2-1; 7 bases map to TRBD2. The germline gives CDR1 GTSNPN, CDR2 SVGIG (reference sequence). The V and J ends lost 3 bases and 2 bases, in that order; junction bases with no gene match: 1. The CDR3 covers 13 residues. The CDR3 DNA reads TGTGCCTGGAGCCTAGCGGCCTACAATGAGCAGTTCTTC. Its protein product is CAWSLAAYNEQFF. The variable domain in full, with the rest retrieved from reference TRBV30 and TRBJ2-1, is SQTIHQWPATLVQPVGSPLSLECTVEGTSNPNLYWYRQAAGRGLQLLFYSVGIGQISSEVPQNLSASRPQDRQFILSSKKLLLSDSGFYLCAWSLAAYNEQFFGPGTRLTVL.

CDR3 region: CASSFSQGGREAFF. In DNA form, the CDR3 reads TGCGCCAGCAGCTTTTCACAGGGGGGGAGAGAAGCTTTCTTT. The chain employs TRBV5-1 and TRBJ1-1; 8 nucleotides agree with TRBD1. The CDR3 consists of 14 residues. V shed 2 bases, J shed 8 bases, and the junction held 8 bases outside the gene matches. The germline V gene encodes CDR1 SGHRS and CDR2 YFSETQ.

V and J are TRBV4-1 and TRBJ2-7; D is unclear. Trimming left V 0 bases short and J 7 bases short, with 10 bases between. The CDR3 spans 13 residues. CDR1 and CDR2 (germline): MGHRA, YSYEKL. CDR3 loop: CASSQDPPREQYF. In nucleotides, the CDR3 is TGCGCCAGCAGCCAAGATCCCCCGCGGGAGCAGTACTTC.

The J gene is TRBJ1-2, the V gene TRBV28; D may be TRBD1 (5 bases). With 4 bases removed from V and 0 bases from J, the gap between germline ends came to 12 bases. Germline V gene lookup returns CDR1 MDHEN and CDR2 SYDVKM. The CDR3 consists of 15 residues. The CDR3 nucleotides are TGTGCCAGCAGTTGGGGGGTCGGAACTAACTATGGCTACACCTTC. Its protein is CASSWGVGTNYGYTF.

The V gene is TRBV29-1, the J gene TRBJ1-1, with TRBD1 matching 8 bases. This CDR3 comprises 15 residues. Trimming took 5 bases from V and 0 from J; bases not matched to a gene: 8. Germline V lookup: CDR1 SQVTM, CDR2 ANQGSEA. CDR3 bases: TGCAGCGTTCCAGAGGGGACAGGACTGAACACTGAAGCTTTCTTT. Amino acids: CSVPEGTGLNTEAFF.

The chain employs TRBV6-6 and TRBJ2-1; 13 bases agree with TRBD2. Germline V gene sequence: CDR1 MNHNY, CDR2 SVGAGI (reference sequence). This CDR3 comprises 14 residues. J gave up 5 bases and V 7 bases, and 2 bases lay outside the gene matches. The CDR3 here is CASTGTSGNNEQFF. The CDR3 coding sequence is TGTGCCAGCACGGGGACTAGCGGGAACAATGAGCAGTTCTTC.

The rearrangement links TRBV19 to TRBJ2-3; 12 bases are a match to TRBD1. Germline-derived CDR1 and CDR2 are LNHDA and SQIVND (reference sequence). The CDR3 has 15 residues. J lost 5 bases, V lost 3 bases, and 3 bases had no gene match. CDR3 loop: CASSIGDRGLDTQYF. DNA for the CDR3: TGTGCCAGTAGTATCGGGGACAGGGGGCTAGATACGCAGTATTTT.

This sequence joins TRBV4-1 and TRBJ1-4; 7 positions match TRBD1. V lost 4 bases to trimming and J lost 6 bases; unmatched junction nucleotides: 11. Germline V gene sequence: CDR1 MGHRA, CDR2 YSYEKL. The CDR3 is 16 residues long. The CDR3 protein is CASSLGDGTAYEKLFF. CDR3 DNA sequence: TGCGCCAGCAGCCTAGGCGATGGGACAGCTTATGAAAAACTGTTTTTT.

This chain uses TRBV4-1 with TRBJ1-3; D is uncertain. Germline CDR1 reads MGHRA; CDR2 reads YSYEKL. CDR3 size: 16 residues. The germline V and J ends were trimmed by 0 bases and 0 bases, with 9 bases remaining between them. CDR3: CASSQEFLSSGNTIYF. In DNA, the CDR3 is TGCGCCAGCAGCCAAGAGTTTTTGAGCTCTGGAAACACCATATATTTT.

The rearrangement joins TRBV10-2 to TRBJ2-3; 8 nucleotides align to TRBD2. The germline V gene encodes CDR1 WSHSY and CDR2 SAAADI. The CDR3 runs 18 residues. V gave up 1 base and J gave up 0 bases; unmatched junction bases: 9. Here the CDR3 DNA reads TGCGCCAGCAGTGAGTTTGGGCTTTGCGGGAGGAGCACAGATACGCAGTATTTT. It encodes CASSEFGLCGRSTDTQYF.

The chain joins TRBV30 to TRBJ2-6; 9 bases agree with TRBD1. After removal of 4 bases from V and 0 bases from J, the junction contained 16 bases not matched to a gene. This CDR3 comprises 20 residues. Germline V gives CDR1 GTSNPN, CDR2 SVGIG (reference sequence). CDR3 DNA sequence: TGTGCCTGGAAGAGATCATACTGGGACAGGGAACACTCTGGGGCCAACGTCCTGACTTTC. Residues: CAWKRSYWDREHSGANVLTF.

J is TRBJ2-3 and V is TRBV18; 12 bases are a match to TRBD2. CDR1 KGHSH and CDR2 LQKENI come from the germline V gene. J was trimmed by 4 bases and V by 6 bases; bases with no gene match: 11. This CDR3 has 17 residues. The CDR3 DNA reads TGTGCCAGCTCGATCCGGCCGACTAGCGGGAGCGCAGATACGCAGTATTTT. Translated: CASSIRPTSGSADTQYF.

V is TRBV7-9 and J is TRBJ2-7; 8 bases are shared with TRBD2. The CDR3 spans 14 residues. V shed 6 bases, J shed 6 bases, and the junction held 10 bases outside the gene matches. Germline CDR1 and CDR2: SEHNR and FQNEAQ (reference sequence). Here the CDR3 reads CASRPGGLVAEQYF. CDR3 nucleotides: TGTGCCAGCAGGCCGGGGGGGCTAGTTGCCGAGCAGTACTTC.

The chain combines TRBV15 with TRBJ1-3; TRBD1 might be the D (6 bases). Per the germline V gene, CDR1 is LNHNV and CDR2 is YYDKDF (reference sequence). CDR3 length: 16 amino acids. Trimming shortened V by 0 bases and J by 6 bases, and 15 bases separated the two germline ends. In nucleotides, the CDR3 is TGTGCCACCAGCAGAGATCAGGACAGTAGAGTAAACACCATATATTTT. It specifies CATSRDQDSRVNTIYF.

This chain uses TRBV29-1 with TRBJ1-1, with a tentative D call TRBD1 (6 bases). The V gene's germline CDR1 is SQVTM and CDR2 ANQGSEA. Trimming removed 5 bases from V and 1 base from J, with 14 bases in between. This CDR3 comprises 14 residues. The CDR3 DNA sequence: TGCAGCGTTCCTCGGACAGTTCGGAACACTGAAGCTTTCTTT. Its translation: CSVPRTVRNTEAFF.

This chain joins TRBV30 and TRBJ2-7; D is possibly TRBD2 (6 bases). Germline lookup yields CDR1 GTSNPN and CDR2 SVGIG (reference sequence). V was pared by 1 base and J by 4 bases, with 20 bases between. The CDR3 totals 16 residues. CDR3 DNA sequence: TGTGCCTGGAGTGACGGGGCGGACGGAGGGGCTTACGAGCAGTACTTC. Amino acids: CAWSDGADGGAYEQYF.

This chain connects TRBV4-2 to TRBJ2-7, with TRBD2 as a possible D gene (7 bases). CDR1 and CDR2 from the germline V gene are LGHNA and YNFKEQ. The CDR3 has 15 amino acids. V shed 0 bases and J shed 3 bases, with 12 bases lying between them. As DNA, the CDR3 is TGTGCCAGCAGCCAAGAGCCCGGGGGGCTCTACGAGCAGTACTTC. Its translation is CASSQEPGGLYEQYF.

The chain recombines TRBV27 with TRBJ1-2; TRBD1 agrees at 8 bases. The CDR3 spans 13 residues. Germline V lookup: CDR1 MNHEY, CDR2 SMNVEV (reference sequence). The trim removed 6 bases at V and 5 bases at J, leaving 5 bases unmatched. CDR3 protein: CASSHGTGYGYTF. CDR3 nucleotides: TGTGCCAGCAGCCACGGGACAGGTTATGGCTACACCTTC.